The 18 T cell receptor beta chains listed next were all sequenced from one sample in a study of blood T cell repertoires in COVID-19. TCRdb keeps only in-frame clones here, not all; method: immunoSEQ multiplex PCR. The profile shows hundreds of thousands of clones, 70% to 90% of them singletons. The specimen was peripheral blood. The receptors come from a human donor in a cohort sampled during active COVID-19.

This rearrangement joins TRBV29-1 to TRBJ2-3, with a possible D match to TRBD1 (5 bases). V lost 2 bases, J lost 5 bases, and 17 bases lay in between. This CDR3 region has 15 residues. From germline, CDR1 is SQVTM and CDR2 ANQGSEA. Written as DNA, the CDR3 is TGCAGCGTTGAAACGAGGACAAGTAATTTAGATACGCAGTATTTT. Translated, it gives CSVETRTSNLDTQYF.

This clone showed up many times. The chain couples TRBV7-2 to TRBJ2-3; D remains ambiguous. V gave up 8 bases and J gave up 5 bases, with 17 bases separating them. This CDR3 comprises 14 residues. From germline, CDR1 is SGHTA and CDR2 FQGNSA. The CDR3 region has the DNA TGTGCCAGCGGTCTCGCGGTCCTCAGAGATACGCAGTATTTT. This translates into CASGLAVLRDTQYF. Full variable domain (missing parts from reference TRBV7-2 and TRBJ2-3): GAGVSQSPSNKVTEKGKDVELRCDPISGHTALYWYRQSLGQGLEFLIYFQGNSAPDKSGLPSDRFSAERTGGSVSTLTIQRTQQEDSAVYLCASGLAVLRDTQYFGPGTRLTVL.

V usage is TRBV20-1 and J usage is TRBJ1-1, with 7 bases that match TRBD1. Germline lookup yields CDR1 DFQATT and CDR2 SNEGSKA (reference sequence). The CDR3 is 13 amino acids. Germline trimming cut 3 bases from V and 2 bases from J; bases unmatched to any gene: 3. The CDR3 reads CSASRDSNTEAFF. The CDR3 nucleotides are TGCAGTGCTAGTCGGGACAGCAACACTGAAGCTTTCTTT.

This chain uses TRBV6-5 with TRBJ2-1; maybe TRBD1 (5 bases). The V and J ends lost 3 bases and 4 bases respectively, with 13 bases between them. Germline V gene sequence: CDR1 MNHEY, CDR2 SVGAGI. The CDR3 has 15 residues. In nucleotides, the CDR3 is TGTGCCAGCAGTTATAGGGGTAGTGGTTACAATGAGCAGTTCTTC. It yields the protein CASSYRGSGYNEQFF.

The CDR3 loop reads CASSITGIGTDTQYF. Written as DNA, the CDR3 is TGTGCCAGTAGTATAACAGGGATAGGCACAGATACGCAGTATTTT. The chain carries TRBV19 and TRBJ2-3, with D perhaps matching TRBD1 (6 bases). Trimming pared 2 bases from V and 1 base from J, leaving 10 bases between. From germline, CDR1 is LNHDA and CDR2 SQIVND (reference sequence). The CDR3 has 15 residues. The full variable domain, completed using reference TRBV19 and TRBJ2-3, is DGGITQSPKYLFRKEGQNVTLSCEQNLNHDAMYWYRQDPGQGLRLIYYSQIVNDFQKGDIAEGYSVSREKKESFPLTVTSAQKNPTAFYLCASSITGIGTDTQYFGPGTRLTVL.

The V call is TRBV4-1, the J call TRBJ1-2; TRBD1 matches at 7 bases. Germline lookup yields CDR1 MGHRA and CDR2 YSYEKL. The CDR3 has 14 residues. J lost 4 bases, V lost 7 bases, and 9 bases had no gene match. CDR3 sequence reads: CASTAGGNSYGYTF. The DNA of the CDR3 is TGCGCCAGCACAGCAGGGGGGAATTCCTATGGCTACACCTTC.

This chain connects TRBV2 to TRBJ1-5; 8 bases are shared with TRBD1. This CDR3 has 13 residues. Germline V gene lookup returns CDR1 SNHLY and CDR2 FYNNEI. CDR3: CASEDTGGQPQHF. CDR3 sequence (DNA): TGTGCTAGCGAAGATACAGGGGGTCAGCCCCAGCATTTT. The full variable domain, its missing parts supplied by reference TRBV2 and TRBJ1-5, is EPEVTQTPSHQVTQMGQEVILRCVPISNHLYFYWYRQILGQKVEFLVSFYNNEISEKSEIFDDQFSVERPDGSNFTLKIRSTKLEDSAMYFCASEDTGGQPQHFGDGTRLSIL.

The J gene is TRBJ2-1, the V gene TRBV2; TRBD1 might be the D (5 bases). The V end was cut by 7 bases, the J end by 4 bases, with 17 bases between. Per germline, CDR1 SNHLY and CDR2 FYNNEI. The CDR3 runs 15 residues. CDR3 sequence (DNA): TGTGCCAGCACCCAGTTAGGGGCCGGGTACAATGAGCAGTTCTTC. It specifies CASTQLGAGYNEQFF. Combining the CDR3 with reference TRBV2 and TRBJ2-1 gives the whole variable domain EPEVTQTPSHQVTQMGQEVILRCVPISNHLYFYWYRQILGQKVEFLVSFYNNEISEKSEIFDDQFSVERPDGSNFTLKIRSTKLEDSAMYFCASTQLGAGYNEQFFGPGTRLTVL.

The chain joins TRBV7-8 to TRBJ2-3, with 7 nucleotides matching TRBD1. The CDR3 is 13 amino acids. Per germline, CDR1 SGHVS and CDR2 FQNEAQ. With 11 bases clipped from V and 5 bases from J, the junction kept 10 bases outside the gene matches. The CDR3 sequence: CASSLGGRDTQYF. CDR3 sequence (DNA): TGTGCCTCCTCCCTAGGGGGCCGAGATACGCAGTATTTT. The full variable domain, completed using reference TRBV7-8 and TRBJ2-3, is GAGVSQSPRYKVAKRGQDVALRCDPISGHVSLFWYQQALGQGPEFLTYFQNEAQLDKSGLPSDRFFAERPEGSVSTLKIQRTQQEDSAVYLCASSLGGRDTQYFGPGTRLTVL.

J is TRBJ2-1 and V is TRBV6-5; D perhaps matches TRBD2 (5 bases). The CDR3 runs 14 residues. CDR1 and CDR2 (germline): MNHEY, SVGAGI. Trimming stripped 2 bases from V and 7 bases from J, with 12 bases between. CDR3 bases: TGTGCCAGCAGTTACCGGGGTCAAGGGAATGAGCAGTTCTTC. Translating it yields CASSYRGQGNEQFF.

The rearrangement joins TRBV7-8 to TRBJ2-7; D unresolved. Germline assignment: CDR1 SGHVS and CDR2 FQNEAQ. The V end was cut by 5 bases, the J end by 4 bases, with 9 bases between. This CDR3 comprises 12 residues. The CDR3 here is CASSPIWYEQYF. CDR3 nucleotide sequence: TGTGCCAGCAGCCCTATTTGGTACGAGCAGTACTTC.

This rearrangement joins TRBV27 to TRBJ2-1; D may be TRBD1 (7 bases). Trimming removed 5 bases at V and 3 bases at J, with 17 bases between. The CDR3 is 16 amino acids. Looked up from germline, CDR1 is MNHEY and CDR2 is SMNVEV (reference sequence). CDR3 in DNA: TGTGCCAGCAGTCGGGAGACAGGGACCAACTACAATGAGCAGTTCTTC. Amino acid sequence: CASSRETGTNYNEQFF.

This clone was picked up one time. The gene calls are TRBV27 and TRBJ1-2, with 8 bases aligning to TRBD1. In germline, CDR1 is MNHEY, CDR2 SMNVEV (reference sequence). V shed 0 bases and J 7 bases; nucleotides not matched to a gene: 7. This CDR3 region has 15 residues. The CDR3 coding sequence is TGTGCCAGCAGTTTATCGGCGACAGGGGAGGGTGGCTACACCTTC. This sequence encodes CASSLSATGEGGYTF.

The genes are TRBV6-5 and TRBJ1-2; D gene unclear. The CDR3 is 15 amino acids. V was shortened by 3 bases and J by 4 bases, with 15 bases between the two germline ends. Germline V gene lookup returns CDR1 MNHEY and CDR2 SVGAGI. CDR3 region: CASSYDGSPGYGYTF. The CDR3 DNA is TGTGCCAGCAGTTATGACGGTTCCCCGGGCTATGGCTACACCTTC.

V gene TRBV18 combines with J gene TRBJ2-7; tentatively, D is TRBD2 (5 bases). The germline V gene has CDR1 KGHSH and CDR2 LQKENI. V was shortened by 5 bases and J by 0 bases, with 11 bases between the two germline ends. There are 14 residues in the CDR3. The CDR3: CASSTAGSSYEQYF. The CDR3 DNA follows: TGTGCCAGCTCAACGGCTGGGAGCTCCTACGAGCAGTACTTC.

This chain links TRBV7-3 with TRBJ2-5, with D possibly being TRBD1 (6 bases). The CDR3 runs to 13 residues. The germline CDR1 and CDR2 sequences are SGHTA and FQGTGA. V gave up 4 bases and J gave up 4 bases, with 10 bases separating them. The CDR3 DNA follows: TGTGCCAGCAGCTCGGGACAACTAGAGACCCAGTACTTC. Translated: CASSSGQLETQYF.

This chain uses TRBV21-1 with TRBJ1-2; the DNA was not used to check the table's D call, TRBD1. TRBV21-1 is a pseudogene segment. The CDR3 runs 15 residues. The CDR3 spells CASSSTLTGVRGYTF. The DNA for the CDR3 is TGTGCCAGCAGCTCAACCCTCACAGGGGTAAGGGGCTACACCTTC.

This chain links TRBV3-1 (or the pseudogene TRBV3-2) with TRBJ2-1; D is possibly TRBD2 (5 bases). Germline CDR1 LGHDT, CDR2 YNNKEL (reference sequence). The V end was cut by 1 base, the J end by 7 bases, with 8 bases between. The CDR3 has 13 residues. For the CDR3, the DNA is TGTGCCAGCAGCCAAGGTGGAGGTAATGAGCAGTTCTTC. It is translated as CASSQGGGNEQFF.